Below are 5 T cell receptor beta chains sequenced from a single sample in a study of vaccination and CD4 T cells after COVID-19. The time point: late sampling 161 to 241 days after vaccination in a few convalescent patients. Treatment: roughly ten-day PBMC culture with coronavirus spike peptide pools or control peptides (ViraFEST assay). These TCRs' antigens remain unknown. Cultured CD4+ T-cell DNA underwent Oncomine TCR Beta short-read sequencing. TCRdb analysed the PCR reads with MiXCR anew, one entry per CDR3 protein. The table has around 23,000 distinct CDR3 sequences, approximately 42% seen once. The material sequenced was CD4+ T cells from blood, cultured in vitro, taken about 7 months after SARS-CoV-2 vaccination. These receptors were obtained from a human donor who had recovered from COVID-19.

This clonotype was detected only a few times. V and J are TRBV6-1 and TRBJ2-1, with 9 bases aligning to TRBD2. CDR1 is MNHNS and CDR2 is SASEGT in the germline V gene. Germline trimming cut 3 bases from V and 3 bases from J; bases unmatched to any gene: 3. CDR3 length: 15 amino acids. The CDR3 sequence: CASSDNSGSYNEQFF. The CDR3 DNA is TGTGCCAGCAGTGACAATAGCGGGAGCTACAATGAGCAGTTCTTC.

V and J are TRBV19 and TRBJ1-2; 7 bases map to TRBD1. The CDR3 has 13 amino acids. Germline loops: CDR1 LNHDA, CDR2 SQIVND (reference sequence). Losses at the gene ends were 6 bases for V and 8 bases for J; bases not matched to a gene: 9. CDR3 sequence reads: CASSTTGAEGYTF. In DNA form, the CDR3 reads TGTGCCAGTAGCACAACAGGGGCGGAAGGCTACACCTTC.

This clonotype was detected a few times. The chain couples TRBV24-1 to TRBJ2-1; 11 bases fit TRBD2. The CDR3 runs to 15 residues. The germline gives CDR1 KGHDR, CDR2 SFDVKD. With 3 bases clipped from V and 4 bases from J, the junction kept 1 base outside the gene matches. The CDR3, as DNA: TGTGCCACCAGTGATGGACTAGCGGGTTACAATGAGCAGTTCTTC. Encoded protein: CATSDGLAGYNEQFF.

This clonotype was detected only a few times. This chain connects TRBV20-1 to TRBJ2-1; D is possibly TRBD2 (6 bases). V lost 6 bases and J lost 3, with 15 bases in between. Germline V lookup: CDR1 DFQATT, CDR2 SNEGSKA (reference sequence). The CDR3 consists of 14 residues. CDR3 nucleotide sequence: TGCAGTGCCGCCAGACTAGTGTACTACAATGAGCAGTTCTTC. Encoded protein: CSAARLVYYNEQFF.

The CDR3 here is CASSLTGRRYGYTF. CDR3 DNA: TGTGCCAGCAGCTTAACAGGGAGGCGCTATGGCTACACCTTC. The rearrangement uses TRBV5-4 and TRBJ1-2; a weak D match, TRBD1 (6 bases). CDR3 size: 14 residues. Looked up from germline, CDR1 is SGHNT and CDR2 is YYREEE (reference sequence). V dropped 2 bases and J dropped 4 bases, with 12 bases sitting between them.